The present entry profiles one T cell receptor beta chain with its context. What it recognizes is unknown. V gave up 1 base and J gave up 0 bases, with 13 bases separating them. The germline gives CDR1 DFQATT, CDR2 SNEGSKA (reference sequence). CDR3 length: 16 amino acids. Treatment reported: roughly 10-day PBMC culture with coronavirus spike peptide pools or control peptides (ViraFEST assay). Pre-COVID-19 pandemic sampling (2011-2018) yielded the unexposed donor's CD4+ T cells. This record belongs to a study of vaccination and CD4 T cells after COVID-19. In the study overall: Two mRNA vaccine doses were given, either BNT162b2 or mRNA-1273.

An Oncomine TCR Beta short-read assay was used to sequence the DNA from cultured CD4+ T cells. TCRdb re-derived calls from the PCR reads in MiXCR, one entry per CDR3 protein. Here the sample spans roughly 9,900 distinct CDR3 sequences, 34% being singletons. Study results and caveats: Convalescent patients displayed spike mono-reactivity in 304 of 307 vaccine-specific clones.

Material: CD4+ T cells from blood, cultured in vitro. V is TRBV20-1 and J is TRBJ2-1; D possibly corresponds to TRBD1 (6 bases). This clonotype was obtained from a human donor in good health. In DNA, the CDR3 is TGCAGTGCTAGAGCAGGGGTGGGGAACTCCTACAATGAGCAGTTCTTC. Translating gives CSARAGVGNSYNEQFF.